The 10 T cell receptor beta chains given below trace back to one sample, sequenced in a study of cytomegalovirus exposure and HLA in healthy donors. Sequenced by immunoSEQ multiplex PCR; TCRdb stores in-frame clones only, minus some. Of approximately 300,000 clones detected, roughly 89% appear once; the ten largest clones hold over 0.8%. The sample consisted of PBMCs. The source of these receptors is a woman aged 18-29 years in good health and CMV-seronegative.

The rearrangement joins TRBV18 to TRBJ2-1, with 9 nucleotides matching TRBD2. The CDR3 extends over 17 amino acids. Germline V gene data show CDR1 as KGHSH and CDR2 as LQKENI. The ends lost 3 bases at V and 6 bases at J; junction bases unmatched: 12. The DNA for the CDR3 is TGTGCCAGCTCACCTAATGTAGCGGGAGATTTTGGCAATGAGCAGTTCTTC. It specifies CASSPNVAGDFGNEQFF.

This chain links TRBV5-1 with TRBJ2-5, with 9 bases aligning to TRBD1. CDR3 length: 16 amino acids. Germline-derived CDR1 and CDR2 are SGHRS and YFSETQ. Unmatched junction bases numbered 9, after V lost 1 base and J lost 5 bases. The DNA of the CDR3 is TGCGCCAGCAGCTTGCCGACAGGGGGTCCCGGTGAGACCCAGTACTTC. Its translation: CASSLPTGGPGETQYF.

J is TRBJ2-3 and V is TRBV5-6, with D possibly matching TRBD1 (5 bases). Trimming cost V 3 bases and J 1 base, with 15 bases left between them. The length of the CDR3 is 16 residues. Germline lookup yields CDR1 SGHDT and CDR2 YYEEEE. CDR3 protein: CASSWGRAGRTDTQYF. The CDR3 nucleotides read TGTGCCAGCAGCTGGGGCCGGGCAGGGCGCACAGATACGCAGTATTTT.

The V and J genes are TRBV7-9 and TRBJ2-2; perhaps TRBD2 as D (6 bases). Trimming stripped 5 bases from V and 4 bases from J, with 11 bases between. The CDR3 spans 14 residues. Looked up from germline, CDR1 is SEHNR and CDR2 is FQNEAQ (reference sequence). CDR3 loop: CASSRAGGTGELFF. The CDR3 DNA reads TGTGCCAGCAGCCGAGCCGGGGGCACCGGGGAGCTGTTTTTT.

This clone was counted many times. The chain carries TRBV19 and TRBJ2-1, with 10 bases aligning to TRBD2. CDR1 is LNHDA and CDR2 is SQIVND in the germline V gene (reference sequence). V trimming: 5 bases; J trimming: 4 bases; junction bases outside the gene matches: 5. CDR3 length: 15 residues. The CDR3 DNA reads TGTGCCAGTAGTTCGAGCGGGAGGGCGTACAATGAGCAGTTCTTC. It yields the protein CASSSSGRAYNEQFF.

The chain links TRBV30 to TRBJ2-5; 15 bases align to TRBD2. The CDR3 runs 16 residues. V dropped 5 bases and J dropped 4; count of bases not matched to a gene: 8. Germline lookup yields CDR1 GTSNPN and CDR2 SVGIG (reference sequence). CDR3 loop: CAWGKPGLAGGETQYF. DNA for the CDR3: TGTGCCTGGGGGAAACCGGGACTAGCGGGAGGAGAGACCCAGTACTTC. Together with reference TRBV30 and TRBJ2-5, the CDR3 gives the full variable domain: SQTIHQWPATLVQPVGSPLSLECTVEGTSNPNLYWYRQAAGRGLQLLFYSVGIGQISSEVPQNLSASRPQDRQFILSSKKLLLSDSGFYLCAWGKPGLAGGETQYFGPGTRLLVL.

This chain joins TRBV7-2 and TRBJ2-1; D may be TRBD1 (6 bases). The V gene's germline CDR1 is SGHTA and CDR2 FQGNSA. This CDR3 has 15 residues. V shed 1 base and J shed 9 bases, with 16 bases lying between them. CDR3 region: CASSLVGGQGTEQFF. The CDR3 DNA is TGTGCCAGCAGCTTAGTTGGTGGGCAGGGGACTGAGCAGTTCTTC.

V usage is TRBV11-1 and J usage is TRBJ2-3; maybe TRBD2 (5 bases). This CDR3 has 12 amino acids. Germline CDR1 reads SGHAT; CDR2 reads FQDESV (reference sequence). Trimming stripped 10 bases from V and 4 bases from J, with 12 bases between. The CDR3 DNA reads TGTGCCACTGGGCGGAGGCCAGATACGCAGTATTTT. It yields the protein CATGRRPDTQYF.

The rearrangement joins TRBV11-1 to TRBJ2-1; TRBD2 matches 7 bases. J lost 7 bases, V lost 7 bases, and 10 bases had no gene match. The CDR3 covers 14 residues. Germline CDR1 reads SGHAT; CDR2 reads FQDESV (reference sequence). The CDR3 reads CASTIPGRGNEQFF. The CDR3 DNA reads as TGTGCCAGCACCATTCCTGGGAGGGGTAATGAGCAGTTCTTC.

This clone has only one observation. The chain carries TRBV29-1 and TRBJ1-5; D unresolved. Germline lookup yields CDR1 SQVTM and CDR2 ANQGSEA. Trimming shortened V by 4 bases and J by 5 bases, and 9 bases separated the two germline ends. The CDR3 spans 12 residues. As DNA, the CDR3 is TGCAGCGTTGGCGGGGATTATCAGCCCCAGCATTTT. It encodes CSVGGDYQPQHF.